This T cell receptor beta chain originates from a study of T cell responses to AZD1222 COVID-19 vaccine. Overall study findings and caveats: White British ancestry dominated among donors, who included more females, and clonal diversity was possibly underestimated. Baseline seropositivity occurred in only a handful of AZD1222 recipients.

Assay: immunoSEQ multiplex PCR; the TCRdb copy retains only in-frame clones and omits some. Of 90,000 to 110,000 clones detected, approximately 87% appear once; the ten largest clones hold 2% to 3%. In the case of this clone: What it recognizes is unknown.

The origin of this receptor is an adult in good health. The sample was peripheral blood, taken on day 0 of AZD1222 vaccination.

Written as DNA, the CDR3 is TGTGCCAGCAGGGACGAATCGCCAGGGGGCCCTATGAACACTGAAGCTTTCTTT. Its protein is CASRDESPGGPMNTEAFF. The chain carries TRBV11-3 and TRBJ1-1, with 8 bases aligning to TRBD1. The J segment lost 0 bases and the V segment lost 6 bases, leaving 15 bases of the junction unmatched. Germline V CDR1 and CDR2: SGHNT, YENEEA. This CDR3 has 18 amino acids.